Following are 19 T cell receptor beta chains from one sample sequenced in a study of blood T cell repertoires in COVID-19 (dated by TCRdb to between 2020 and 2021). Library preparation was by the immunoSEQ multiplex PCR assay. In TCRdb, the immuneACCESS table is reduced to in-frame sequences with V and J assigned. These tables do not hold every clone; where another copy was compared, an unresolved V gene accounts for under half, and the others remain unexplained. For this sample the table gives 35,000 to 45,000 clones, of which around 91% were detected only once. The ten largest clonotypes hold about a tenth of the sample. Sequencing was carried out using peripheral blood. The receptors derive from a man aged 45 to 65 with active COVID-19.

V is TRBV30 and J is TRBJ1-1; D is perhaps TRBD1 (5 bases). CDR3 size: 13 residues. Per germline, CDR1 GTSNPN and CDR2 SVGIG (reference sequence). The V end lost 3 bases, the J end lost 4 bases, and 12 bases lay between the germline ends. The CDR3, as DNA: TGTGCCTGGAGGGGACTCCCGGGCACTGAAGCTTTCTTT. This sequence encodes CAWRGLPGTEAFF.

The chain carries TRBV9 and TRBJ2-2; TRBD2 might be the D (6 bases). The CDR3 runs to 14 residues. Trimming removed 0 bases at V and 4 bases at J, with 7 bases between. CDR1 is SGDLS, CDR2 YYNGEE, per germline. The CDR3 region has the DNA TGTGCCAGCAGCGTAGTGGGGGGCACCGGGGAGCTGTTTTTT. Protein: CASSVVGGTGELFF. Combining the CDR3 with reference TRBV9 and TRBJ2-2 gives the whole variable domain DSGVTQTPKHLITATGQRVTLRCSPRSGDLSVYWYQQSLDQGLQFLIQYYNGEERAKGNILERFSAQQFPDLHSELNLSSLELGDSALYFCASSVVGGTGELFFGEGSRLTVL.

Written as DNA, the CDR3 is TGTGCCAGCAGTTACGGCTTAGCGGGAGGCTACGAGCAGTACTTC. Translated: CASSYGLAGGYEQYF. The V and J genes are TRBV6-5 and TRBJ2-7, with 10 bases matching TRBD2. The CDR3 has 15 residues. J was trimmed by 3 bases and V by 2 bases; bases with no gene match: 4. The germline V gene encodes CDR1 MNHEY and CDR2 SVGAGI.

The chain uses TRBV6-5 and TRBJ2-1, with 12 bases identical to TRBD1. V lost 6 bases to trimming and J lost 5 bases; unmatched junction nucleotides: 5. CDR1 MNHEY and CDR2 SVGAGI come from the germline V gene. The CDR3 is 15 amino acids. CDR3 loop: CASRGDRGRDNEQFF. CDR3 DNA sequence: TGTGCCAGCAGGGGGGACAGGGGGCGCGACAATGAGCAGTTCTTC.

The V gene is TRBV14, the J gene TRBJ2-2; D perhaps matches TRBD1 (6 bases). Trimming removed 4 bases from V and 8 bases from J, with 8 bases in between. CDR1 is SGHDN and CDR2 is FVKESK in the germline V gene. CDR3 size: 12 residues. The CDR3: CASSLGQGELFF. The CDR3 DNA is TGTGCCAGCAGCCTCGGACAGGGGGAGCTGTTTTTT.

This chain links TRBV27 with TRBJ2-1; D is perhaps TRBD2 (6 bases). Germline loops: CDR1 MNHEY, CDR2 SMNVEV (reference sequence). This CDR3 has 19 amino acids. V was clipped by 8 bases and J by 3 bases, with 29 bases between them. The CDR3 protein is CASFRRAGGSGSFYNEQFF. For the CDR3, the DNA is TGTGCCAGCTTCCGTAGGGCCGGTGGTAGCGGATCCTTCTACAATGAGCAGTTCTTC.

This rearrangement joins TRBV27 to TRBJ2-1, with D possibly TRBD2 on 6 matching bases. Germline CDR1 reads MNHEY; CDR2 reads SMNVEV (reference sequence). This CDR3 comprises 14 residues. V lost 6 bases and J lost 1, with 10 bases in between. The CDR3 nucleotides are TGTGCCAGCAGGCGACTAGATTCCTACAATGAGCAGTTCTTC. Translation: CASRRLDSYNEQFF.

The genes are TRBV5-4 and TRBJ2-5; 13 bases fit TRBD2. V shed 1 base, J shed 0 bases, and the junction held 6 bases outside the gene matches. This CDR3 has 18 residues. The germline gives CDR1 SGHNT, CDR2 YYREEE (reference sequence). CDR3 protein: CASSLFQLAGGDQETQYF. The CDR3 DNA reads TGTGCCAGCAGCTTGTTTCAACTAGCGGGGGGGGACCAAGAGACCCAGTACTTC.

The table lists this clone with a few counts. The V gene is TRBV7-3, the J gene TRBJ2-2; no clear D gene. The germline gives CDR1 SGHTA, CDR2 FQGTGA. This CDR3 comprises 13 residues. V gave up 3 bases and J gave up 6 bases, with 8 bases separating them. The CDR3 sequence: CASSLRPPGELFF. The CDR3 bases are TGTGCCAGCAGCTTGAGGCCCCCCGGGGAGCTGTTTTTT.

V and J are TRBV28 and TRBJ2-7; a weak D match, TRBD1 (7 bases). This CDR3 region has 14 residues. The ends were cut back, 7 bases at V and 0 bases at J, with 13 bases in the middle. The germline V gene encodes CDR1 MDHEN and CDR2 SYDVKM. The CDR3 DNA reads TGTGCCAGCACCCTGCAGGGGGGCTCCTACGAGCAGTACTTC. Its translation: CASTLQGGSYEQYF.

CDR3 protein: CASSPPLRQGGSPLHF. CDR3 nucleotide sequence: TGTGCCAGCTCACCACCTTTACGACAGGGAGGCTCACCCCTCCACTTT. The genes are TRBV18 and TRBJ1-6; 7 bases match TRBD1. The ends lost 0 bases at V and 10 bases at J; junction bases unmatched: 9. Per the germline V gene, CDR1 is KGHSH and CDR2 is LQKENI. This CDR3 is built from 16 residues.

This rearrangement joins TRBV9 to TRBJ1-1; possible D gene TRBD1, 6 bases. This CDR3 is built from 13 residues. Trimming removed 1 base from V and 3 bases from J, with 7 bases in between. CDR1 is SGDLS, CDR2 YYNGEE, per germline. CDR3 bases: TGTGCCAGCAGCGTATCAGGGGACACTGAAGCTTTCTTT. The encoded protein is CASSVSGDTEAFF.

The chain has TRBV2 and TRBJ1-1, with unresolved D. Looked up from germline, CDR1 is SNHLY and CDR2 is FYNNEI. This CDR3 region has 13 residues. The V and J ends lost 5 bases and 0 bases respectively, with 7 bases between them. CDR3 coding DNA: TGTGCCAGCAGTTTGGCGGTGAACACTGAAGCTTTCTTT. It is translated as CASSLAVNTEAFF.

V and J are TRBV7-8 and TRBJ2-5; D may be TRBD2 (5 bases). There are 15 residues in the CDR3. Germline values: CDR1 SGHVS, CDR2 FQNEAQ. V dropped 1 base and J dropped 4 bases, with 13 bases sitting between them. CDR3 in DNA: TGTGCCAGCAGCTTAGAGGGAGTGGACCCAGAGACCCAGTACTTC. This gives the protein CASSLEGVDPETQYF. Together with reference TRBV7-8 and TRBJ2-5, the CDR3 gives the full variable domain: GAGVSQSPRYKVAKRGQDVALRCDPISGHVSLFWYQQALGQGPEFLTYFQNEAQLDKSGLPSDRFFAERPEGSVSTLKIQRTQQEDSAVYLCASSLEGVDPETQYFGPGTRLLVL.

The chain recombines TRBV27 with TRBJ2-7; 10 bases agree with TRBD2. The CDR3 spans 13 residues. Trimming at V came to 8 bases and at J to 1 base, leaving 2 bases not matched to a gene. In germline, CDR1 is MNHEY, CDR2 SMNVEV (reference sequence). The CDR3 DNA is TGTGCCAGCCGGACTAGCGGATCCTACGAGCAGTACTTC. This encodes CASRTSGSYEQYF.

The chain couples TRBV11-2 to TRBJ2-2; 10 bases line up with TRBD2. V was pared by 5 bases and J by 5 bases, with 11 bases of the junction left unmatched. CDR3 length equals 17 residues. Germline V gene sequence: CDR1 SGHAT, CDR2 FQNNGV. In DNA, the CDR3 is TGTGCCAGCAGCCCTAATCGACTAGCGGGTAGTACCGGGGAGCTGTTTTTT. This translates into CASSPNRLAGSTGELFF. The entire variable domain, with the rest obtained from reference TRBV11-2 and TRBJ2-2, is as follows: EAGVAQSPRYKIIEKRQSVAFWCNPISGHATLYWYQQILGQGPKLLIQFQNNGVVDDSQLPKDRFSAERLKGVDSTLKIQPAKLEDSAVYLCASSPNRLAGSTGELFFGEGSRLTVL.

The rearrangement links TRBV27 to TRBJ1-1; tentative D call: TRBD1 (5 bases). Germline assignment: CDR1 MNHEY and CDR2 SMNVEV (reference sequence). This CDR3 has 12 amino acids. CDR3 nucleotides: TGTGTCACCCGGGGGAGGAACACTGAAGCTTTCTTT. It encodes CVTRGRNTEAFF.

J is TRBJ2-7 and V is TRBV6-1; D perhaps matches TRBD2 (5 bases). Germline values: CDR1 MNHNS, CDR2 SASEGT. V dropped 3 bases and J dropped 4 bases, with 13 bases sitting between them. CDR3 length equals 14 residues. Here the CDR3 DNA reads TGTGCCAGCAGTGAGCCCGGGGTATCGTACGAGCAGTACTTC. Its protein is CASSEPGVSYEQYF.

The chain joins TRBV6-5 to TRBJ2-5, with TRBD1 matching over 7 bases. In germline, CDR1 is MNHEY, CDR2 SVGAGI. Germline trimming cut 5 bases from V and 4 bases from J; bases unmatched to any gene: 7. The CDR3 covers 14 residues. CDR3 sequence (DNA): TGTGCCAGCAGTCACACAGGGGCAGGAGAGACCCAGTACTTC. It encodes CASSHTGAGETQYF.